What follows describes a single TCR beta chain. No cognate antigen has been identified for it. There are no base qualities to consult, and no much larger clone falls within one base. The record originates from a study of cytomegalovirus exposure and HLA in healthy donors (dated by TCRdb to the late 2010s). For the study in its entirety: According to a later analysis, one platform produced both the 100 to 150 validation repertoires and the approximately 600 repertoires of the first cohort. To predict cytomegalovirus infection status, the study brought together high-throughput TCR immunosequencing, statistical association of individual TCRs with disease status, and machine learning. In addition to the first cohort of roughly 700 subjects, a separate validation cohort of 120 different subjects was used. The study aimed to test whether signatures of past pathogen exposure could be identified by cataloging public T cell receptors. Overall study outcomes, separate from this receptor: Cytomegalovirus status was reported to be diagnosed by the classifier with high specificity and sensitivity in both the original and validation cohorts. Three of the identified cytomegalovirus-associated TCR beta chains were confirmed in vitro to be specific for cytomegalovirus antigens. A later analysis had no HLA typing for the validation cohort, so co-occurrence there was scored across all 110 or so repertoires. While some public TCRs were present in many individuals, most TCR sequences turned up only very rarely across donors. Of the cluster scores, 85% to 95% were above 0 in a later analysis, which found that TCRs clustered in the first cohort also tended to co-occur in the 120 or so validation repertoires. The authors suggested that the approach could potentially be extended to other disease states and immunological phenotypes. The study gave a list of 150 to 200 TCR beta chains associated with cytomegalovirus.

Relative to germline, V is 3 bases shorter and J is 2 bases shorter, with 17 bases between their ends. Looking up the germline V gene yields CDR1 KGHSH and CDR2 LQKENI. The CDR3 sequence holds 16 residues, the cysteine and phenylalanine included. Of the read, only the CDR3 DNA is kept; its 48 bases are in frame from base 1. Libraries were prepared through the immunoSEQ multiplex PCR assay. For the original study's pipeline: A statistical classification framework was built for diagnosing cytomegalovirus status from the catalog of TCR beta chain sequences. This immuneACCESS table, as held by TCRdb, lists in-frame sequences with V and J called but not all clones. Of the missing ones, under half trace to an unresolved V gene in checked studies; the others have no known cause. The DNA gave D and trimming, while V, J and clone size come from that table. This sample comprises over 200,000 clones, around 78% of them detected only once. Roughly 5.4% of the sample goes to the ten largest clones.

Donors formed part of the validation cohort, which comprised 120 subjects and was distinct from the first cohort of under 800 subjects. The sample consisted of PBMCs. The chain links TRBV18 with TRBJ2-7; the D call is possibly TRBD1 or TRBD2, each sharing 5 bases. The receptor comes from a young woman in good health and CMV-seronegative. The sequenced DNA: TGTGCCAGCTCACCCCAAAAGGGACCGAGGGCCTACGAGCAGTACTTC. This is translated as CASSPQKGPRAYEQYF. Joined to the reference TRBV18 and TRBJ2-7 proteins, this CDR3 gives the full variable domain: NAGVMQNPRHLVRRRGQEARLRCSPMKGHSHVYWYRQLPEEGLKFMVYLQKENIIDESGMPKERFSAEFPKEGPSILRIQQVVRGDSAAYFCASSPQKGPRAYEQYFGPGTRLTVT.